This TCR beta chain was identified during a study of blood T cell repertoires in COVID-19. Study in general: Some COVID-19 samples were acute and others convalescent; all came from the United States, Italy and Spain. Sources were T cells, B-cell-depleted T cells, or PBMCs; the material itself was cDNA or gDNA.

Profiling relied on immunoSEQ multiplex PCR, and the TCRdb table lists in-frame clones only, not all of them. The sample yields 120,000 to 150,000 clones, around four fifths seen once. Germline V gene lookup returns CDR1 MNHEY and CDR2 SVGAGI. CDR3 length equals 12 residues. V lost 6 bases, J lost 1 base, and 6 bases lay in between. The source of this sequence is a human donor in a cohort sampled during active COVID-19. Sequenced: peripheral blood. The chain carries TRBV6-5 and TRBJ1-1; tentative D call: TRBD1 (5 bases). This CDR3 reads CASRGGNTEAFF. The CDR3, as DNA: TGTGCCAGCAGGGGGGGGAACACTGAAGCTTTCTTT.